What follows are 2 T cell receptor beta chains derived from one specimen sequenced in a study of post-analysis software for immune sequencing data. Presence of unique molecular identifiers characterized the TCR beta cDNA libraries. TCRdb re-called the PCR reads with MiXCR, one entry per CDR3 protein. The sample carries roughly 150,000 distinct CDR3 sequences, 35% to 40% recorded once. The source was blood, collected after autologous hematopoietic stem cell transplantation. These receptors were collected from a girl between 10 and 17 years old with multiple sclerosis.

This clonotype has more than one count but fewer than ten. The chain's CDR3 is CASSPQDGLWGEQYF. The DNA for the CDR3 is TGTGCCAGCAGCCCACAAGACGGCTTGTGGGGGGAGCAGTACTTC. J is TRBJ2-4 and V is TRBV9, with D possibly being TRBD2 (6 bases). V was trimmed by 4 bases and J by 13 bases, leaving 24 bases between them. The CDR3 loop spans 15 amino acids. Germline V CDR1 and CDR2: SGDLS, YYNGEE.

This rearrangement joins TRBV12-3 or TRBV12-4 to TRBJ2-1; D might be TRBD2 (5 bases). This CDR3 region has 15 residues. V was clipped by 3 bases and J by 0 bases, with 9 bases between them. The CDR3 DNA follows: TGTGCCAGCAGTTTCCGGCGGGTCTCCTACAATGAGCAGTTCTTC. Amino acids: CASSFRRVSYNEQFF.